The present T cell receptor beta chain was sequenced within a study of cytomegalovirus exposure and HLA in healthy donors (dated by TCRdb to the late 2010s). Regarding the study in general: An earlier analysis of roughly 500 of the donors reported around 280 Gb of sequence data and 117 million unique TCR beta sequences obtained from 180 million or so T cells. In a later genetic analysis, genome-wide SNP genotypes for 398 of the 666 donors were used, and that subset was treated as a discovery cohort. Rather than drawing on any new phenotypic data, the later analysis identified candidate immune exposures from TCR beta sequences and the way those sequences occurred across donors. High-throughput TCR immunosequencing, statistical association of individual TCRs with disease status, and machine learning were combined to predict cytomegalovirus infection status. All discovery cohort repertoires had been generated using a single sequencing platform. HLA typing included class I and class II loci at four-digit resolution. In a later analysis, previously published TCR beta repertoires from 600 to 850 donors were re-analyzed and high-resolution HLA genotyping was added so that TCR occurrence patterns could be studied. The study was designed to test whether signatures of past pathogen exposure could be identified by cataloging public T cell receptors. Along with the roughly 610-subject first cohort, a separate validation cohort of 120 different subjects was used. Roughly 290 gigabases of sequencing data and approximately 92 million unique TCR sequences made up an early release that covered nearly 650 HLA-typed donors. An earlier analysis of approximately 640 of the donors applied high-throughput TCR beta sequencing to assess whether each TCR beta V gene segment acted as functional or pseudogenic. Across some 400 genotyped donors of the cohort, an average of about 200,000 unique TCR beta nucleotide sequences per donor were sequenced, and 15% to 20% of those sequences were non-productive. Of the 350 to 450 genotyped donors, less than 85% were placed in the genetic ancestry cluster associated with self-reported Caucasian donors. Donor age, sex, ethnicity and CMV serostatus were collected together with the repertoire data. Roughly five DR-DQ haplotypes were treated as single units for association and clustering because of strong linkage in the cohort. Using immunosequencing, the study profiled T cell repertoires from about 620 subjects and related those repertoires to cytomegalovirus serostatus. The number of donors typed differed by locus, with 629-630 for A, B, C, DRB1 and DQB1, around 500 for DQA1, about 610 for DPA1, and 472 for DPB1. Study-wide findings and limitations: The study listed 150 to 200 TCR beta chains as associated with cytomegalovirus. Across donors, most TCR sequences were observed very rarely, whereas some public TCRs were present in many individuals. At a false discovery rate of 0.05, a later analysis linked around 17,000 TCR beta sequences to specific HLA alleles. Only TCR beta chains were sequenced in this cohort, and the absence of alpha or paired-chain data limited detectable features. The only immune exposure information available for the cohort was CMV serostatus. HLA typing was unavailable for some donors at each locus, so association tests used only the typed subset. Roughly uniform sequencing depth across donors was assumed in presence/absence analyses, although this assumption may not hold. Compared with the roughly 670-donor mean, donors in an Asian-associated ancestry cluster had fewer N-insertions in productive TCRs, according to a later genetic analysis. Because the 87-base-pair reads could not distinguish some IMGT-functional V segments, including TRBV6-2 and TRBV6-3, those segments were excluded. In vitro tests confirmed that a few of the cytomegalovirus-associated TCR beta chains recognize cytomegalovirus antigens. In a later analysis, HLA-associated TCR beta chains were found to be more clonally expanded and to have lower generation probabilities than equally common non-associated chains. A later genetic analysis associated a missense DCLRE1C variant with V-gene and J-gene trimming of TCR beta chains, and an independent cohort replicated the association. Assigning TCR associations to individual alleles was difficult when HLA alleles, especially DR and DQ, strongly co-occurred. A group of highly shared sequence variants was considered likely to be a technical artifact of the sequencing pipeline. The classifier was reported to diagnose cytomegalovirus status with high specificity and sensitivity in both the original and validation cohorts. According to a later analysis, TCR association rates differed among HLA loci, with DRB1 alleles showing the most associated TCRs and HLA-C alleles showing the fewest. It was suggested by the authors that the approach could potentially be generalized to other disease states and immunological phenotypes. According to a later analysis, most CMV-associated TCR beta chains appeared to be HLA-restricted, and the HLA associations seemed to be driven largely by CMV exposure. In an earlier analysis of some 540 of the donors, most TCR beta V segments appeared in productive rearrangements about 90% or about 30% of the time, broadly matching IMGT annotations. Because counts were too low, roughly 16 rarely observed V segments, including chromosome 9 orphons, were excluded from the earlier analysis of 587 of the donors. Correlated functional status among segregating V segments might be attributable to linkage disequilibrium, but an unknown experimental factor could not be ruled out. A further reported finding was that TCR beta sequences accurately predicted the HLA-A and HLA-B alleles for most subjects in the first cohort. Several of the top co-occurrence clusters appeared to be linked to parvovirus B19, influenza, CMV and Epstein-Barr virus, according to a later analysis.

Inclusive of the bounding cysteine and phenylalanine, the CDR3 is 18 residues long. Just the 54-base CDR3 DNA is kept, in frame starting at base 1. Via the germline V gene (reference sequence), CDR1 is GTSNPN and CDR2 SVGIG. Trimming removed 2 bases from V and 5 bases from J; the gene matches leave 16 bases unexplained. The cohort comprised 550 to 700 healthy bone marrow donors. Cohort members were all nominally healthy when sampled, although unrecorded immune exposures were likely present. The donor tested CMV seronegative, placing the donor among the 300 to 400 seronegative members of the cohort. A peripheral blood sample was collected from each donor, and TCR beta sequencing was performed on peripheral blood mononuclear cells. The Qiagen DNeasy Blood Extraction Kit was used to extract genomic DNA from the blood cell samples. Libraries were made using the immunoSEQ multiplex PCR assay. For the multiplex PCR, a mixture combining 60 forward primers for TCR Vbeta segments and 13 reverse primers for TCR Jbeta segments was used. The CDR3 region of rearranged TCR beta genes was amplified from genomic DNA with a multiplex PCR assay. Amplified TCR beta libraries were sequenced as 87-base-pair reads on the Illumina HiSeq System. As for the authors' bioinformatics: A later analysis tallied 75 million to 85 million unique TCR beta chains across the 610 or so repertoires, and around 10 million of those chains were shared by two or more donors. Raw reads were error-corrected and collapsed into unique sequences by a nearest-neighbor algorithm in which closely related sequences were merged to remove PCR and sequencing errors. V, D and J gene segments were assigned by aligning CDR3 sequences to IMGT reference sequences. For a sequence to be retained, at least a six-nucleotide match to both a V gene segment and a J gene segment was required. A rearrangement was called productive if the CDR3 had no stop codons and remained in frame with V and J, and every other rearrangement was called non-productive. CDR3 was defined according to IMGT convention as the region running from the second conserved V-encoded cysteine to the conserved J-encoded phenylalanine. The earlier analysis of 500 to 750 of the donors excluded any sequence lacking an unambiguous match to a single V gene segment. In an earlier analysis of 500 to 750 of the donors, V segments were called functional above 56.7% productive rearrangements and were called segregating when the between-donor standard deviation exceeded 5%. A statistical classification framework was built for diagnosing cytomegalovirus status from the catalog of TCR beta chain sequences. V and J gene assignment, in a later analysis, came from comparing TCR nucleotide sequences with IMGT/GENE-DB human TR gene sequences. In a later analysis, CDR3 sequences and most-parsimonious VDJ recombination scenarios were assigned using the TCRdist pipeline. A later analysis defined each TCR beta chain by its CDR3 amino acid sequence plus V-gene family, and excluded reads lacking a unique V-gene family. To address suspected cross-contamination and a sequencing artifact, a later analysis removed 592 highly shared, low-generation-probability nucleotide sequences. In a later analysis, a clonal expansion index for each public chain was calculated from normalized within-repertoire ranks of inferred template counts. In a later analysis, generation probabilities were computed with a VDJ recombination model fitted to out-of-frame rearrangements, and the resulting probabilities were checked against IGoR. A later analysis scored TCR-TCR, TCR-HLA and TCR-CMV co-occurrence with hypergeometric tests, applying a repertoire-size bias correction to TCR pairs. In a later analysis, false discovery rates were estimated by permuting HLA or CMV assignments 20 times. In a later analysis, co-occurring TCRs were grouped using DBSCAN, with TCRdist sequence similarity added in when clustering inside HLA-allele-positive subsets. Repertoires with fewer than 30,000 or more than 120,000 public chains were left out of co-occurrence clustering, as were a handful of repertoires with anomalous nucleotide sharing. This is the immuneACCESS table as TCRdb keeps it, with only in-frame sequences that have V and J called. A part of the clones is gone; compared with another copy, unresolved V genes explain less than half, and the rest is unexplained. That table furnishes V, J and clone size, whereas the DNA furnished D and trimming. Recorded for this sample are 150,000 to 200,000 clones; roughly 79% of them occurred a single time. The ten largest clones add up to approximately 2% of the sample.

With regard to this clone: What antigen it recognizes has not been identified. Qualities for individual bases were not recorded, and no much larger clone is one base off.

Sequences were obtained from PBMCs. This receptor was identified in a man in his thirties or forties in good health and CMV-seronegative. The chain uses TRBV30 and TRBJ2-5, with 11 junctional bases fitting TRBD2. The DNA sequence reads TGTGCCTGGAGTCCGCTCGTACTAGCGGGAGTCTCGGGGGAGACCCAGTACTTC. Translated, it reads CAWSPLVLAGVSGETQYF.